Listed here are 17 T cell receptor beta chains from one sample, sequenced in a study of blood T cells in healthy people across ages (dated by TCRdb to 2013 to 2016). The method was 5' RACE. Sequencing instrument: Illumina HiSeq 2500. The second PCR ran for roughly 7 to 11 cycles and used a J-beta primer mix along with a sample-barcoded 5' primer. The public reads were reprocessed in TCRdb via fastp at Q25 and MiXCR, keeping in-frame beta chains. Every entry covers one CDR3 protein and lists the most common genes and DNA from its rows. The sample has over 950,000 distinct CDR3 sequences on record, 51% of them singletons. The leading ten clones occupy about a fifth of the sample. Sequenced sample: blood. These receptors originate from a woman aged 55-75 years in good health.

The chain employs TRBV20-1 and TRBJ2-5, with 11 bases matching TRBD2. The ends lost 6 bases at V and 13 bases at J; junction bases unmatched: 13. The CDR3 consists of 13 residues. CDR1 is DFQATT and CDR2 is SNEGSKA in the germline V gene (reference sequence). The CDR3 sequence is CSAGALAGGPSYF. The CDR3 region has the DNA TGCAGTGCGGGAGCCTTAGCGGGAGGGCCATCGTACTTC.

Concerning this clonotype: At one of its ends the junction is not consistent with the germline gene, which may arise from a read error. This chain uses TRBV11-2 with TRBJ2-1, with 7 bases matching TRBD2. This CDR3 has 14 residues. Germline V gene sequence: CDR1 SGHAT, CDR2 FQNNGV. The CDR3 coding sequence is TGTACCAGCAGCCAGGACGCGGGGGTCAATGAGCAGTTCTTC. This gives the protein CTSSQDAGVNEQFF.

CDR3 sequence: CASSFGPADTQYF. CDR3 sequence (DNA): TGTGCCAGCAGTTTCGGCCCCGCAGATACGCAGTATTTT. The V gene is TRBV12-3 or TRBV12-4, the J gene TRBJ2-3; D is unclear. Trimming removed 3 bases from V and 4 bases from J, with 8 bases in between. The CDR3 is 13 residues long.

The chain employs TRBV6-6 and TRBJ2-3; TRBD1 might be the D (5 bases). CDR3 length: 13 residues. Germline lookup yields CDR1 MNHNY and CDR2 SVGAGI (reference sequence). V was clipped by 5 bases and J by 7 bases, with 13 bases between them. The CDR3: CASSDKGQNTQYF. CDR3 DNA sequence: TGTGCCAGCAGTGACAAAGGACAAAATACGCAGTATTTT.

J is TRBJ1-5 and V is TRBV28; D remains unclear. The germline V gene has CDR1 MDHEN and CDR2 SYDVKM. Trimming cost V 3 bases and J 4 bases, with 10 bases left between them. The CDR3 covers 14 residues. As DNA, the CDR3 is TGTGCCAGCAGTTTCCTCTCAGCTAATCAGCCCCAGCATTTT. This codes for CASSFLSANQPQHF.

This clonotype was observed a few times. J is TRBJ2-5 and V is TRBV29-1, with D tentatively TRBD1 or TRBD2 (5 bases each). In germline, CDR1 is SQVTM, CDR2 ANQGSEA. The CDR3 consists of 13 residues. Trimming shortened V by 6 bases and J by 4 bases, and 15 bases separated the two germline ends. CDR3 loop: CSVPRGAGETQYF. The CDR3 DNA sequence: TGCAGCGTGCCCAGAGGGGCGGGAGAGACCCAGTACTTC.

This clonotype was observed a few times. This chain connects TRBV12-3 or TRBV12-4 to TRBJ2-7; D is unresolved. This CDR3 has 13 amino acids. Trimming took off 4 bases at V and 6 bases at J, with 13 bases between the two ends. CDR3 in DNA: TGTGCCAGCAGTTACCTCATTAGTTCCGAGCAGTACTTC. Its translation: CASSYLISSEQYF.

The chain is built from TRBV12-3 or TRBV12-4 and TRBJ1-1, with D unresolved. V was shortened by 6 bases and J by 1 base, with 12 bases between the two germline ends. The CDR3 consists of 14 residues. The CDR3 nucleotides are TGTGCCAGCAGCGCAAGCCGGCCGAACACTGAAGCTTTCTTT. Its protein is CASSASRPNTEAFF.

The rearrangement uses TRBV11-1 and TRBJ2-7; tentative D call: TRBD1 (6 bases). The CDR3 is 14 amino acids. Germline V gene sequence: CDR1 SGHAT, CDR2 FQDESV (reference sequence). The germline V and J ends were trimmed by 5 bases and 3 bases, with 14 bases remaining between them. For the CDR3, the DNA is TGTGCCAGCAGCCCCGGGACAAATTTCTACGAGCAGTACTTC. It yields the protein CASSPGTNFYEQYF.

The chain links TRBV7-2 to TRBJ1-3; D not resolved. The CDR3 extends over 17 amino acids. V lost 5 bases and J lost 3, with 20 bases in between. Germline loops: CDR1 SGHTA, CDR2 FQGNSA. CDR3 in DNA: TGTGCCAGCAGCCCTTACATGCGACTCGACCTTGGAAACACCATATATTTT. It encodes CASSPYMRLDLGNTIYF.

This clonotype showed up just once. J is TRBJ2-7 and V is TRBV6-1; D not certain. Trimming took off 2 bases at V and 3 bases at J, with 11 bases between the two ends. The germline V gene encodes CDR1 MNHNS and CDR2 SASEGT. CDR3 length: 14 amino acids. The CDR3 is CASSELKQYYEQYF. CDR3 nucleotide sequence: TGTGCCAGCAGTGAATTGAAACAGTACTACGAGCAGTACTTC.

CDR3 DNA: TGCGCCAGCAGCTTAGAAGCTCGGGACTCAGAGACCCAGTACTTC. Amino acid sequence: CASSLEARDSETQYF. The chain employs TRBV5-1 and TRBJ2-5, with a weak D call TRBD2 (6 bases). From germline, CDR1 is SGHRS and CDR2 YFSETQ. Trimming took off 2 bases at V and 4 bases at J, with 15 bases between the two ends. The CDR3 is made up of 15 amino acids.

The chain has TRBV11-2 and TRBJ2-3; TRBD2 aligns across 16 bases. Germline CDR1 and CDR2: SGHAT and FQNNGV. With V trimmed by 5 bases and J by 1 base, 15 bases remained unmatched. CDR3 size: 21 residues. This chain's CDR3 is CASSRPPGLAGGPRGTDTQYF. CDR3 DNA: TGTGCCAGCAGCCGACCTCCGGGACTAGCGGGAGGGCCCAGGGGCACAGATACGCAGTATTTT.

CDR3 in amino acids: CASSQVVAEAFF. CDR3 sequence (DNA): TGTGCCAGCAGTCAAGTGGTAGCTGAAGCTTTCTTT. V usage is TRBV12-3 or TRBV12-4 and J usage is TRBJ1-1; D remains unclear. V was trimmed by 5 bases and J by 6 bases, leaving 10 bases between them. This CDR3 comprises 12 residues.

This clonotype was seen only a few times. The chain couples TRBV5-6 to TRBJ1-1; D is unclear. Trimming removed 4 bases from V and 5 bases from J, with 15 bases in between. The V gene's germline CDR1 is SGHDT and CDR2 YYEEEE. The CDR3 totals 14 residues. The CDR3 nucleotides are TGTGCCAGCAGCACCATGACCTTGGGGACTGAAGCTTTCTTT. Residues: CASSTMTLGTEAFF.

This clonotype was observed a handful of times. The chain carries TRBV11-1 and TRBJ1-2; unclear D gene. CDR1 and CDR2 from the germline V gene are SGHAT and FQDESV (reference sequence). The CDR3 runs 13 residues. Trimming cost V 4 bases and J 3 bases, with 9 bases left between them. The CDR3 protein is CASSSTRDYGYTF. CDR3 in DNA: TGTGCCAGCAGCTCCACACGGGACTATGGCTACACCTTC.

This chain joins TRBV30 and TRBJ2-4, with D perhaps matching TRBD2 (6 bases). V was cut by 1 base and J by 2 bases, with 9 bases left in between. The CDR3 consists of 14 residues. Germline assignment: CDR1 GTSNPN and CDR2 SVGIG (reference sequence). Here the CDR3 DNA reads TGTGCCTGGAGTGGTGGGGGGACCAAAAACATTCAGTACTTC. It yields the protein CAWSGGGTKNIQYF.